This paragraph covers one T cell receptor beta chain sequence. The data derive from a study of blood T cell repertoires in COVID-19. Across the study: T cells, B-cell-depleted T cells, or PBMCs provided the cDNA or gDNA that served as material.

CDR1 and CDR2 from the germline V gene are SEHNR and FQNEAQ (reference sequence). CDR3 size: 13 residues. Trimming stripped 3 bases from V and 8 bases from J, with 13 bases between. TCRdb's copy holds only in-frame clones and misses some; the assay was immunoSEQ multiplex PCR. The table lists a few hundred thousand clones, around 90% of them singletons. The rearrangement joins TRBV7-9 to TRBJ1-2; D is ambiguous. The receptor was derived from a woman aged 55-69 years with COVID-19, enrolled during active disease. Specimen: peripheral blood. The CDR3 bases are TGTGCCAGCAGCTTCGTTGAGGCGGGGGGCTACACCTTC. This encodes CASSFVEAGGYTF.